The T cell receptor beta chain under discussion was sequenced for a study of response to subunit inactivated influenza vaccine. TCRdb ran MiXCR on the RT-PCR reads and lists one entry per CDR3 protein. This sample yields a few hundred thousand distinct CDR3 sequences, of which about 15% are seen a single time; around 10% belongs to the top ten. This clonotype was seen more than once but under ten times. Trimming removed 3 bases from V and 0 bases from J; junction bases left unmatched: 5. Germline values: CDR1 DFQATT, CDR2 SNEGSKA (reference sequence). The CDR3 covers 16 residues. The sequencing here drew on PBMCs from blood, taken 12 days after vaccination. The rearrangement links TRBV20-1 to TRBJ2-6; 7 positions match TRBD2. The receptor comes from a man aged 50-60 years who received an inactivated influenza vaccine. CDR3 sequence reads: CSASLAGDSGANVLTF. The DNA of the CDR3 is TGCAGTGCTAGTCTGGCGGGAGACTCTGGGGCCAACGTCCTGACTTTC.